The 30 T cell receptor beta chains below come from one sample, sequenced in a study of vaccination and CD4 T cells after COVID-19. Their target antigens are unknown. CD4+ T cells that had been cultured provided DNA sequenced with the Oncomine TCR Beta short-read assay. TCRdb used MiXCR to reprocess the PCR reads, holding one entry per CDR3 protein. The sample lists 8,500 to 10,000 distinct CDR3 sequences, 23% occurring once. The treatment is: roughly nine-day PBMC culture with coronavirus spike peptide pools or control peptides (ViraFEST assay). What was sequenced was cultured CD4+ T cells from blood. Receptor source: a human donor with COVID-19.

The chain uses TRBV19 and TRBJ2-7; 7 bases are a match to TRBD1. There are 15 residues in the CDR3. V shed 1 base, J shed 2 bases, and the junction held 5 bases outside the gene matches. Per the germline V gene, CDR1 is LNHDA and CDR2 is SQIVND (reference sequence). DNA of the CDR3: TGTGCCAGTAGTATAGGAATCGGGACAGCCTACGAGCAGTACTTC. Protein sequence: CASSIGIGTAYEQYF.

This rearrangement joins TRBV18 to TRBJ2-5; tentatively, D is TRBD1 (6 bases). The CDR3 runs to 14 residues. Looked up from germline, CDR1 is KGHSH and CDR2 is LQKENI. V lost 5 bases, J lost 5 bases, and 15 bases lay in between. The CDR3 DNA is TGTGCCAGCTCAGACAACAGGGTTGGGGAGACCCAGTACTTC. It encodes CASSDNRVGETQYF.

The CDR3 is CAWRGTIFYNEQFF. CDR3 nucleotides: TGTGCCTGGCGCGGGACAATATTTTACAATGAGCAGTTCTTC. This chain links TRBV30 with TRBJ2-1; D is tentatively TRBD1 or TRBD2 (6 bases each). This CDR3 is built from 14 residues. CDR1 and CDR2 from the germline V gene are GTSNPN and SVGIG (reference sequence). Trimming removed 5 bases from V and 4 bases from J, with 15 bases in between.

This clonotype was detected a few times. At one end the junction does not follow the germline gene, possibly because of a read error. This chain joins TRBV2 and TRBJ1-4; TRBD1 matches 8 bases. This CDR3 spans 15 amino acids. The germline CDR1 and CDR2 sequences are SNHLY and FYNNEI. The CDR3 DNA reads TGCGCGAGTCAGCAGGGGGCTAGTCGAAGTGAAAAACTGTTTTTT. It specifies CASQQGASRSEKLFF.

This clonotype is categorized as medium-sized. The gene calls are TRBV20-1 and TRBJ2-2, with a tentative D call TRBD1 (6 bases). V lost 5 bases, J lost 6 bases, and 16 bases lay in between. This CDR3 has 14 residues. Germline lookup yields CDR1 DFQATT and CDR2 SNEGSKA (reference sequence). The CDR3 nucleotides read TGCAGTGCTCCCCAGCCAGGGGTTTCCGGGGAGCTGTTTTTT. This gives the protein CSAPQPGVSGELFF.

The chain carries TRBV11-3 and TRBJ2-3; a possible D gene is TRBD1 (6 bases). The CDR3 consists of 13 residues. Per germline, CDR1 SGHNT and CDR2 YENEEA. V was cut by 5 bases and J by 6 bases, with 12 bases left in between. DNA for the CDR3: TGTGCCAGCAGCCTGTCAGGGGTGGATACGCAGTATTTT. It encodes CASSLSGVDTQYF.

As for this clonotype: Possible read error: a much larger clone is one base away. CDR3 in DNA: TGTGCCAGCAGCGTGTCATGGGCAGGGGACTACGAGCAGTACTTC. This gives the protein CASSVSWAGDYEQYF. This chain uses TRBV9 with TRBJ2-7, with TRBD1 as a possible D gene (6 bases). Between the trimmed V and J ends, which lost 2 bases and 3 bases, there was a span of 15 bases. This CDR3 spans 15 amino acids. Per germline, CDR1 SGDLS and CDR2 YYNGEE.

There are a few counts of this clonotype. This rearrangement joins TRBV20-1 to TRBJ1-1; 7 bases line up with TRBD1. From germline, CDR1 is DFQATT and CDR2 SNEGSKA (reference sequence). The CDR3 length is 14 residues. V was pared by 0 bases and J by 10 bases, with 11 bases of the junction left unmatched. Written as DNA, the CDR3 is TGCAGTGCTAGAGACCGAAGGGGGCCGGAAGGAGCTTTCTTT. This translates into CSARDRRGPEGAFF.

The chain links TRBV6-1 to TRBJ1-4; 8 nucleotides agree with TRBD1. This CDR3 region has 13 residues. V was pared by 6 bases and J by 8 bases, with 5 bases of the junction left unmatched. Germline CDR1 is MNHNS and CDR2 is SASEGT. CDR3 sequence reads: CASRDRVGEKLFF. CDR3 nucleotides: TGTGCCAGCAGGGACAGGGTCGGCGAAAAACTGTTTTTT.

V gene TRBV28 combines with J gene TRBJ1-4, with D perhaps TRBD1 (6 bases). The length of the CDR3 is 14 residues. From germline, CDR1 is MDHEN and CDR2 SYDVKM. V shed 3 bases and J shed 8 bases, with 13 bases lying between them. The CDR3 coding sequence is TGTGCCAGCAGTTTCCAGGGGAGTGGCGAAAAACTGTTTTTT. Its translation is CASSFQGSGEKLFF.

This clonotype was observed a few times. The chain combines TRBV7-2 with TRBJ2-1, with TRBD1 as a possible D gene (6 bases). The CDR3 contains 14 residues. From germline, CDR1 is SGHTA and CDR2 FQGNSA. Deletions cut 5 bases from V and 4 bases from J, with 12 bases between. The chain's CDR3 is CASSARQVYNEQFF. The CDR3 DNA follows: TGTGCCAGCAGCGCAAGACAGGTATACAATGAGCAGTTCTTC.

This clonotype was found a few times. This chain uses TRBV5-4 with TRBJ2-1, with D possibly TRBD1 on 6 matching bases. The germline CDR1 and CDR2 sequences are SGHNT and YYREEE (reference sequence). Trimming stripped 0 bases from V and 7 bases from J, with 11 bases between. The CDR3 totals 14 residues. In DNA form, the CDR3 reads TGTGCCAGCAGCTTGGTAGGGGGAAGGAATGAGCAGTTCTTC. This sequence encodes CASSLVGGRNEQFF.

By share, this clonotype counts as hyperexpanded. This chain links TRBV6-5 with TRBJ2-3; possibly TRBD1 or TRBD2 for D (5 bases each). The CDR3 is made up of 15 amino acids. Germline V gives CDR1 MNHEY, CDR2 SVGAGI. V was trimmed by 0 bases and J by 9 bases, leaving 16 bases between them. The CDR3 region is CASSYSTAWWGTQYF. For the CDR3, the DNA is TGTGCCAGCAGTTACTCAACCGCTTGGTGGGGGACGCAGTATTTT.

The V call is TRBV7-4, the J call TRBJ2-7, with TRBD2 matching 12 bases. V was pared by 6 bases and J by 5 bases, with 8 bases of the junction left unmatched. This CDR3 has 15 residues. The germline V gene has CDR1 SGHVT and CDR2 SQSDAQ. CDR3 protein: CASSLRLAGDDEQYF. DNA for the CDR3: TGTGCCAGCAGTTTACGACTAGCGGGGGACGACGAGCAGTACTTC.

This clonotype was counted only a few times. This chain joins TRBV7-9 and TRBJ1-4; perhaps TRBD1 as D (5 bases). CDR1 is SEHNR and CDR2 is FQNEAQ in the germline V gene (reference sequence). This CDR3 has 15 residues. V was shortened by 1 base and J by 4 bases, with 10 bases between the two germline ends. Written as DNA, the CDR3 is TGTGCCAGCAGCTTAGGCCCAGGGATTAATGAAAAACTGTTTTTT. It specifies CASSLGPGINEKLFF.

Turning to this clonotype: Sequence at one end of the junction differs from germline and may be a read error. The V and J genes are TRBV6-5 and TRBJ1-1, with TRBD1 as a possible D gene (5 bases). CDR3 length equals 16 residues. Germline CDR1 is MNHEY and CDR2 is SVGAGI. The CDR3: CVSSYPPRGDGTEAFF. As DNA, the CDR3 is TGTGTCAGCAGTTACCCTCCTCGGGGGGACGGCACTGAAGCTTTCTTT.

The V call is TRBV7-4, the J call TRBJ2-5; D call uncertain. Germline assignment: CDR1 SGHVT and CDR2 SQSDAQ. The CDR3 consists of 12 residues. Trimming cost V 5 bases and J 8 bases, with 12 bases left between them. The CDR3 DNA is TGTGCCAGCAGCAGCGCCCCAGGAACCCAGTACTTC. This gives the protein CASSSAPGTQYF.

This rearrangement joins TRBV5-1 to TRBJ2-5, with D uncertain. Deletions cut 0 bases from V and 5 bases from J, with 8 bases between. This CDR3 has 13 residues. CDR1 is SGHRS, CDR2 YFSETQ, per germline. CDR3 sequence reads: CASSLGAGETQYF. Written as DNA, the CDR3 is TGCGCCAGCAGCTTGGGGGCTGGGGAGACCCAGTACTTC.

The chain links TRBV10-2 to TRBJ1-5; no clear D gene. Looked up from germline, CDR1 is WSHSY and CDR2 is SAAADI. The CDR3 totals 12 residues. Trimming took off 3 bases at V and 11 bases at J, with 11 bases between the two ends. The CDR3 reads CASSDAAWSQHF. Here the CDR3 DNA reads TGCGCCAGCAGTGATGCTGCTTGGTCCCAGCATTTT.

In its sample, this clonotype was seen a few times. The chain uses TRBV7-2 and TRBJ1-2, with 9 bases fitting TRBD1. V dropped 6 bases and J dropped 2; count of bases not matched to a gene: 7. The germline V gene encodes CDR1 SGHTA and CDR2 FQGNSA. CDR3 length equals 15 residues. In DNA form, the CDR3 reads TGTGCCAGCAGTTTCACAGGGGGCGGCAACTATGGCTACACCTTC. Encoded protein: CASSFTGGGNYGYTF.

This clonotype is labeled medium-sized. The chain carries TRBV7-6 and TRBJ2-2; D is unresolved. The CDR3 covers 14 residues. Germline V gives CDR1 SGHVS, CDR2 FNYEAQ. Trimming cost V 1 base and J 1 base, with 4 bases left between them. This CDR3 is CASSLVGNTGELFF. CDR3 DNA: TGTGCCAGCAGCTTAGTGGGGAACACCGGGGAGCTGTTTTTT.

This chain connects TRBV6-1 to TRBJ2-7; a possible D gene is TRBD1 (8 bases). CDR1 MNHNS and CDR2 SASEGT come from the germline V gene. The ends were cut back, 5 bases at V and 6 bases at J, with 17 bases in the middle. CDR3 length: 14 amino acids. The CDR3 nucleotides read TGTGCCAGCAGTAAAACCAACAGGGGGGGCGAGCAGTACTTC. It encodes CASSKTNRGGEQYF.

The CDR3 sequence: CASSPTASEQYF. The CDR3 nucleotides are TGTGCCAGCAGTCCCACGGCCTCCGAGCAGTACTTC. The chain joins TRBV12-3 or TRBV12-4 to TRBJ2-7; D is unresolved. This CDR3 has 12 amino acids. V lost 5 bases and J 6 bases, leaving 11 bases between the germline ends.

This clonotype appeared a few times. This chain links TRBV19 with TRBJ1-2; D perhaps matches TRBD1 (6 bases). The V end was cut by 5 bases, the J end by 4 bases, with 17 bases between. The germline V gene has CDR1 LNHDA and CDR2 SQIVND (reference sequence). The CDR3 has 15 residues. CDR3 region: CASSSGDTKIYGYTF. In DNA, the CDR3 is TGTGCCAGTAGTTCGGGGGACACCAAGATCTATGGCTACACCTTC.

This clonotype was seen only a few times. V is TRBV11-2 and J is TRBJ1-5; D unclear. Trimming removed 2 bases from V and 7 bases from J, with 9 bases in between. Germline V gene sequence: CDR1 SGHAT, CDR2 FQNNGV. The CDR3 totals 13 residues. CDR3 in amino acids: CASSLNPGQPQHF. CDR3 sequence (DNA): TGTGCCAGCAGCTTAAATCCTGGACAGCCCCAGCATTTT.

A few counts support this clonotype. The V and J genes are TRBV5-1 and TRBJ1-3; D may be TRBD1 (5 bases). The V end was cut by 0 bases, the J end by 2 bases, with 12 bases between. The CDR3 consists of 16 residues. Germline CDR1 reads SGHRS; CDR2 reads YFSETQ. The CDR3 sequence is CASSLGGQGTGNTIYF. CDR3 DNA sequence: TGCGCCAGCAGCTTGGGGGGCCAGGGAACTGGAAACACCATATATTTT.

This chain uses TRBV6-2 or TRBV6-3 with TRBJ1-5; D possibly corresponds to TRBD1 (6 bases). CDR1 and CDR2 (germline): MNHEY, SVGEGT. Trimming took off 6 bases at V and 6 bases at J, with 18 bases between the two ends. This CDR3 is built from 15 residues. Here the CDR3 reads CASSDTGLPGQPQHF. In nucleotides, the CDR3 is TGTGCCAGCAGCGACACAGGGCTACCGGGTCAGCCCCAGCATTTT.

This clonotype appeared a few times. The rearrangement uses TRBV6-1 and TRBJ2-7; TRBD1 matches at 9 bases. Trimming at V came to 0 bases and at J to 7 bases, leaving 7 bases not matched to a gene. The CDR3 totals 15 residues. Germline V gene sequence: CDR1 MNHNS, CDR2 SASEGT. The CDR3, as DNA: TGTGCCAGCAGTGAAGCGTCTACAGGGGGCCAAGAGCAGTACTTC. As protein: CASSEASTGGQEQYF.

The CDR3 reads CASSYFGQGNTLAKNIQYF. The CDR3 bases are TGTGCCAGCAGTTACTTCGGGCAGGGGAATACTCTAGCCAAAAACATTCAGTACTTC. The chain employs TRBV6-5 and TRBJ2-4, with a possible D match to TRBD1 (6 bases). The CDR3 covers 19 residues. CDR1 and CDR2 from the germline V gene are MNHEY and SVGAGI. Trimming removed 1 base from V and 0 bases from J, with 19 bases in between.

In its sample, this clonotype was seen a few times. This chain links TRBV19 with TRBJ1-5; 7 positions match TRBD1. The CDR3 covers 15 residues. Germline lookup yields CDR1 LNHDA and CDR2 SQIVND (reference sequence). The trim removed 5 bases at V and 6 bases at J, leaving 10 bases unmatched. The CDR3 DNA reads TGTGCCAGTAGTGCGGGACAGCGAGGTCGTCAGCCCCAGCATTTT. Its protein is CASSAGQRGRQPQHF.